These 15 T cell receptor beta chains originate from one sample sequenced in a study of response to subunit inactivated influenza vaccine. TCRdb reprocessed the RT-PCR reads with MiXCR, giving one entry per CDR3 protein. The sample includes about 700,000 distinct CDR3 sequences, about 14% of them seen just once. Sequencing used PBMCs from blood, obtained 14 to 15 days before vaccination. These TCRs come from a man aged 45-60 years who received an inactivated influenza vaccine.

This clonotype was seen many times. CDR3 nucleotide sequence: TGTGCCAGCAGTTCCAGGGAGGGTGAAAAACTGTTTTTT. Translating it yields CASSSREGEKLFF. The chain couples TRBV12-3 or TRBV12-4 to TRBJ1-4; tentatively, D is TRBD1 (5 bases). This CDR3 contains 13 residues. V was shortened by 4 bases and J by 7 bases, with 10 bases between the two germline ends.

This clonotype has more than one count but fewer than ten. The V and J genes are TRBV10-3 and TRBJ2-2, with D perhaps TRBD2 (5 bases). Germline V gene lookup returns CDR1 ENHRY and CDR2 SYGVKD. The ends were cut back, 4 bases at V and 4 bases at J, with 16 bases in the middle. This CDR3 region has 16 residues. The chain's CDR3 is CAISGGGQEVTGELFF. DNA of the CDR3: TGTGCCATCAGTGGAGGCGGGCAGGAAGTCACCGGGGAGCTGTTTTTT.

The chain has TRBV7-8 and TRBJ2-1; 15 bases agree with TRBD2. CDR3 length: 16 residues. V lost 5 bases, J lost 6 bases, and 5 bases stayed unmatched. Germline V gene lookup returns CDR1 SGHVS and CDR2 FQNEAQ. Written as DNA, the CDR3 is TGTGCCAGCAGCCGGGGACTAGCGGGGGGCAGCAATGAGCAGTTCTTC. This encodes CASSRGLAGGSNEQFF.

This clonotype has more than one count but fewer than ten. The chain carries TRBV6-2 or TRBV6-3 and TRBJ2-3, with no clear D. CDR1 MNHEY and CDR2 SVGEGT come from the germline V gene. Trimming cost V 2 bases and J 2 bases, with 8 bases left between them. The CDR3 covers 14 residues. In DNA, the CDR3 is TGTGCCAGCAGTTACGAGGTCTCCACAGATACGCAGTATTTT. Its protein is CASSYEVSTDTQYF.

This chain joins TRBV20-1 and TRBJ2-3, with 10 bases matching TRBD2. V shed 3 bases, J shed 6 bases, and the junction held 9 bases outside the gene matches. Germline-derived CDR1 and CDR2 are DFQATT and SNEGSKA (reference sequence). The CDR3 runs to 15 residues. The CDR3 DNA reads as TGCAGTGCTAGGTCCCTAGCGGGAGTAGATGATACGCAGTATTTT. Its translation: CSARSLAGVDDTQYF.

This clonotype occurred a few times. The chain links TRBV6-2 or TRBV6-3 to TRBJ2-2; D is unresolved. The CDR3 sequence is 14 residues long. Germline V gene lookup returns CDR1 MNHEY and CDR2 SVGEGT. Deletions cut 5 bases from V and 4 bases from J, with 11 bases between. The CDR3 loop reads CASSVFWGTGELFF. In nucleotides, the CDR3 is TGTGCCAGCAGTGTCTTTTGGGGCACCGGGGAGCTGTTTTTT.

This chain connects TRBV4-3 to TRBJ1-2, with 9 bases aligning to TRBD1. The CDR3 loop spans 16 amino acids. Germline V gene lookup returns CDR1 LGHNA and CDR2 YSLEER. V lost 4 bases to trimming and J lost 0 bases; unmatched junction nucleotides: 6. CDR3 nucleotides: TGCGCCAGCAGCCGCTTACAGGGGGCAGCTAACTATGGCTACACCTTC. Its translation: CASSRLQGAANYGYTF.

The V gene is TRBV20-1, the J gene TRBJ1-3; the D is unclear. This CDR3 is 13 amino acids long. Trimming left V 6 bases short and J 0 bases short, with 9 bases between. The germline CDR1 and CDR2 sequences are DFQATT and SNEGSKA (reference sequence). The CDR3 coding sequence is TGCAGTGCGCGACTGCTCTCTGGAAACACCATATATTTT. Amino acid sequence: CSARLLSGNTIYF.

This clonotype has a count of ten or more. This rearrangement joins TRBV5-1 to TRBJ2-1, with a tentative D call TRBD1 (5 bases). Germline V CDR1 and CDR2: SGHRS, YFSETQ. Trimming took off 2 bases at V and 0 bases at J, with 12 bases between the two ends. This CDR3 region has 16 residues. In DNA form, the CDR3 reads TGCGCCAGCAGCTTAACCAGGGCTAACTCCTACAATGAGCAGTTCTTC. Its translation is CASSLTRANSYNEQFF.

This clonotype was seen a handful of times. V and J are TRBV20-1 and TRBJ2-1, with 13 positions matching TRBD2. The V and J ends lost 5 bases and 7 bases, in that order; junction bases with no gene match: 5. The CDR3 is made up of 14 amino acids. Germline-derived CDR1 and CDR2 are DFQATT and SNEGSKA (reference sequence). CDR3 DNA sequence: TGCAGTGCTTGGACTAGCGGGAGTAGGAATGAGCAGTTCTTC. Encoded protein: CSAWTSGSRNEQFF.

This clonotype was picked up one time. The chain employs TRBV9 and TRBJ2-1, with TRBD2 matching over 11 bases. This CDR3 contains 17 residues. CDR1 and CDR2 from the germline V gene are SGDLS and YYNGEE. V shed 0 bases, J shed 8 bases, and the junction held 10 bases outside the gene matches. This chain's CDR3 is CASSVGLAGLYADEQFF. CDR3 sequence (DNA): TGTGCCAGCAGCGTAGGACTAGCGGGACTTTATGCCGATGAGCAGTTCTTC.

The V and J genes are TRBV4-1 and TRBJ1-3, with 7 bases fitting TRBD1. Germline V gene data show CDR1 as MGHRA and CDR2 as YSYEKL. J lost 4 bases, V lost 3 bases, and 9 bases had no gene match. The CDR3 is 16 amino acids. In nucleotides, the CDR3 is TGCGCCAGCAGCCAGACCCCCCGGGACAGCGGAAACACCATATATTTT. Amino acids: CASSQTPRDSGNTIYF.

This clonotype turned up a few times. The chain combines TRBV12-3 or TRBV12-4 with TRBJ2-5; D remains unclear. The CDR3 runs 14 residues. Trimming removed 3 bases at V and 5 bases at J, with 13 bases between. CDR3 region: CASSLMGIGETQYF. CDR3 in DNA: TGTGCCAGCAGTTTGATGGGTATTGGGGAGACCCAGTACTTC.

The chain has TRBV2 and TRBJ2-3; D uncertain. CDR1 SNHLY and CDR2 FYNNEI come from the germline V gene. Deletions cut 7 bases from V and 0 bases from J, with 11 bases between. CDR3 length: 14 amino acids. CDR3 sequence: CASKNTASTDTQYF. The DNA for the CDR3 is TGTGCCAGCAAGAACACAGCTAGCACAGATACGCAGTATTTT.

The chain is built from TRBV28 and TRBJ1-6; no reliable D call. The V gene's germline CDR1 is MDHEN and CDR2 SYDVKM. V lost 8 bases and J 3 bases, leaving 8 bases between the germline ends. This CDR3 comprises 13 residues. CDR3 sequence reads: CASRPNYNSPLHF. Written as DNA, the CDR3 is TGTGCCAGCCGGCCTAACTATAATTCACCCCTCCACTTT. Supplemented by reference TRBV28 and TRBJ1-6, the full variable domain reads DVKVTQSSRYLVKRTGEKVFLECVQDMDHENMFWYRQDPGLGLRLIYFSYDVKMKEKGDIPEGYSVSREKKERFSLILESASTNQTSMYLCASRPNYNSPLHFGNGTRLTVT.